What follows are 20 T cell receptor beta chains derived from one specimen sequenced in a study of OX40 agonist ivuxolimab in advanced cancers. TCRdb keeps only in-frame clones here, not all; method: immunoSEQ multiplex PCR. The table lists some 70,000 clones, 86% of them singletons. Sequencing was performed on CD4+ or CD8+ T cells sorted from blood, taken in a trial of the OX40 agonist ivuxolimab. Receptor source: an adult with an advanced solid tumor such as melanoma, head and neck, liver or kidney cancer.

The CDR3 DNA follows: TGTGCCAGCAGTTCAAGGACTTCCTACGAGCAGTACTTC. Translated: CASSSRTSYEQYF. This chain joins TRBV27 and TRBJ2-7; perhaps TRBD2 as D (5 bases). The CDR3 contains 13 residues. Trimming removed 4 bases at V and 1 base at J, with 8 bases between. CDR1 is MNHEY, CDR2 SMNVEV, per germline (reference sequence).

This rearrangement joins TRBV2 to TRBJ1-5; perhaps TRBD1 as D (5 bases). Per the germline V gene, CDR1 is SNHLY and CDR2 is FYNNEI. V dropped 1 base and J dropped 1 base, with 8 bases sitting between them. CDR3 size: 15 residues. The CDR3 spells CASSEEGTSNQPQHF. The CDR3 DNA reads TGTGCCAGCAGTGAAGAGGGGACGAGCAATCAGCCCCAGCATTTT.

As for this clone: Within the sample, other DNA sequences also encode this same CDR3. The genes are TRBV7-3 and TRBJ1-1; no definite D call. CDR3 size: 13 residues. Looked up from germline, CDR1 is SGHTA and CDR2 is FQGTGA. Deletions cut 5 bases from V and 1 base from J, with 8 bases between. The CDR3 sequence: CASSQDPNTEAFF. DNA for the CDR3: TGTGCCAGCAGCCAAGACCCGAACACTGAAGCTTTCTTT.

This chain links TRBV5-5 with TRBJ2-1; 8 bases fit TRBD1. Trimming took 0 bases from V and 2 from J; bases not matched to a gene: 1. Germline V gives CDR1 SGHKS, CDR2 YYEKEE (reference sequence). The CDR3 totals 15 residues. The CDR3 reads CASSLVDRAYNEQFF. CDR3 bases: TGTGCCAGCAGCTTGGTGGACAGGGCCTACAATGAGCAGTTCTTC.

The chain carries TRBV28 and TRBJ2-7; D tentatively reads TRBD1 or TRBD2 (5 bases each). The CDR3 runs to 12 residues. CDR1 is MDHEN and CDR2 is SYDVKM in the germline V gene. The V gene lost 5 bases and the J gene lost 7 bases, with 12 bases spanning the gap. For the CDR3, the DNA is TGTGCCAGCAGTGGGTGGGGGTTAGAGCAGTACTTC. It specifies CASSGWGLEQYF.

The chain combines TRBV29-1 with TRBJ1-2; tentative D call: TRBD1 (5 bases). Germline CDR1 is SQVTM and CDR2 is ANQGSEA. Trimming shortened V by 4 bases and J by 8 bases, and 23 bases separated the two germline ends. The CDR3 has 15 residues. CDR3 coding DNA: TGCAGCGTTGCTACCGGGACGAGCGCCTTTAACGGCTACACCTTC. Encoded protein: CSVATGTSAFNGYTF.

The gene calls are TRBV27 and TRBJ1-6; 7 nucleotides match TRBD1. Trimming at V came to 5 bases and at J to 7 bases, leaving 11 bases not matched to a gene. CDR1 is MNHEY, CDR2 SMNVEV, per germline (reference sequence). CDR3 length: 16 amino acids. The CDR3 loop is CASSARQGPTNSPLHF. The CDR3 region has the DNA TGTGCCAGCAGTGCCCGACAGGGTCCAACGAATTCACCCCTCCACTTT.

This chain links TRBV5-1 with TRBJ1-2; D perhaps matches TRBD1 (5 bases). Trimming took 7 bases from V and 4 from J, leaving 11 bases between them. The V gene's germline CDR1 is SGHRS and CDR2 YFSETQ. The CDR3 consists of 12 residues. Here the CDR3 DNA reads TGCGCCAGCGGGGGTTCGGCCTATGGCTACACCTTC. This sequence encodes CASGGSAYGYTF.

V is TRBV29-1 and J is TRBJ2-5; weak D call: TRBD1 (5 bases). This CDR3 has 12 amino acids. Germline values: CDR1 SQVTM, CDR2 ANQGSEA. V lost 2 bases, J lost 9 bases, and 13 bases lay in between. The CDR3 DNA reads TGCAGCGTTGAACAGGACCTAGGGGCCCAGTACTTC. This gives the protein CSVEQDLGAQYF.

The V and J genes are TRBV4-3 and TRBJ1-3; D gene uncertain. In germline, CDR1 is LGHNA, CDR2 YSLEER. V dropped 0 bases and J dropped 0 bases, with 6 bases sitting between them. CDR3 length: 15 amino acids. CDR3: CASSQDLYSGNTIYF. The CDR3 DNA reads TGCGCCAGCAGCCAAGACCTTTACTCTGGAAACACCATATATTTT.

The chain is built from TRBV2 and TRBJ2-7; 9 nucleotides agree with TRBD2. This CDR3 is built from 11 residues. CDR1 and CDR2 (germline): SNHLY, FYNNEI. The junction had 0 bases not matched to a gene; V was cut back by 5 bases and J by 7 bases. The CDR3 bases are TGTGCCAGCAGTCTAGCGGGAGAGCAGTACTTC. It codes for CASSLAGEQYF. The full variable domain, its missing parts supplied by reference TRBV2 and TRBJ2-7, is EPEVTQTPSHQVTQMGQEVILRCVPISNHLYFYWYRQILGQKVEFLVSFYNNEISEKSEIFDDQFSVERPDGSNFTLKIRSTKLEDSAMYFCASSLAGEQYFGPGTRLTVT.

The rearrangement uses TRBV28 and TRBJ1-5; unclear D gene. V shed 6 bases and J shed 0 bases, with 3 bases lying between them. Germline assignment: CDR1 MDHEN and CDR2 SYDVKM. The CDR3 extends over 12 amino acids. The CDR3 DNA reads TGTGCCAGCAGCCGTAGCAATCAGCCCCAGCATTTT. It yields the protein CASSRSNQPQHF.

The chain is built from TRBV28 and TRBJ2-3; the match to TRBD1 covers 8 bases. In germline, CDR1 is MDHEN, CDR2 SYDVKM. There are 14 residues in the CDR3. The V gene end was trimmed by 6 bases and the J gene end by 7 bases; junction bases not matched to a gene: 9. As DNA, the CDR3 is TGTGCCAGCAGCTCGGGACAGGTGCATTATACGCAGTATTTT. Its protein is CASSSGQVHYTQYF.

V usage is TRBV4-2 and J usage is TRBJ2-1, with TRBD2 as a possible D gene (7 bases). The CDR3 runs 17 residues. The V end was cut by 1 base, the J end by 0 bases, with 13 bases between. Germline V gene data show CDR1 as LGHNA and CDR2 as YNFKEQ. The CDR3 nucleotides read TGTGCCAGCAGCCAAGTGGGGGGGCCGACCTCCTACAATGAGCAGTTCTTC. Amino acids: CASSQVGGPTSYNEQFF.

The gene calls are TRBV6-5 and TRBJ2-7; 9 nucleotides match TRBD2. After removal of 6 bases from V and 4 bases from J, the junction contained 7 bases not matched to a gene. CDR3 length: 14 amino acids. Germline values: CDR1 MNHEY, CDR2 SVGAGI. In DNA form, the CDR3 reads TGTGCCAGCAGCAAAGCGGGGGGCCCGTACGAGCAGTACTTC. The encoded protein is CASSKAGGPYEQYF.

This clone was counted a few times. The chain links TRBV7-9 to TRBJ1-5; D ambiguous. The CDR3 has 14 residues. Looked up from germline, CDR1 is SEHNR and CDR2 is FQNEAQ (reference sequence). Trimming pared 5 bases from V and 4 bases from J, leaving 12 bases between. The CDR3 sequence is CASSGFPENQPQHF. CDR3 nucleotide sequence: TGTGCCAGCAGCGGCTTCCCAGAGAATCAGCCCCAGCATTTT.

This sequence joins TRBV2 and TRBJ2-5; a possible D gene is TRBD2 (5 bases). CDR1 SNHLY and CDR2 FYNNEI come from the germline V gene. The CDR3 contains 12 residues. The V end lost 3 bases, the J end lost 4 bases, and 6 bases lay between the germline ends. The CDR3 spells CASSDRGETQYF. CDR3 nucleotides: TGTGCCAGCAGTGACCGGGGAGAGACCCAGTACTTC. Looking up the rest from reference TRBV2 and TRBJ2-5 gives the full variable domain: EPEVTQTPSHQVTQMGQEVILRCVPISNHLYFYWYRQILGQKVEFLVSFYNNEISEKSEIFDDQFSVERPDGSNFTLKIRSTKLEDSAMYFCASSDRGETQYFGPGTRLLVL.

The V and J genes are TRBV7-6 and TRBJ2-2, with D perhaps being TRBD1 or TRBD2 (6 bases each). V lost 5 bases and J lost 5, with 15 bases in between. The CDR3 totals 15 residues. Germline CDR1 reads SGHVS; CDR2 reads FNYEAQ. The CDR3 nucleotides read TGTGCCAGCAGCCCGGGGGCAGGGAGAACCGGGGAGCTGTTTTTT. Encoded protein: CASSPGAGRTGELFF.

The J gene is TRBJ2-3, the V gene TRBV7-2; D perhaps matches TRBD2 (5 bases). The V end lost 5 bases, the J end lost 2 bases, and 14 bases lay between the germline ends. Germline loops: CDR1 SGHTA, CDR2 FQGNSA. The CDR3 runs 15 residues. In DNA, the CDR3 is TGTGCCAGCAGCCCCCTCGGACTTGACACAGATACGCAGTATTTT. As protein: CASSPLGLDTDTQYF. Together with reference TRBV7-2 and TRBJ2-3, the CDR3 gives the full variable domain: GAGVSQSPSNKVTEKGKDVELRCDPISGHTALYWYRQSLGQGLEFLIYFQGNSAPDKSGLPSDRFSAERTGGSVSTLTIQRTQQEDSAVYLCASSPLGLDTDTQYFGPGTRLTVL.

This chain links TRBV5-5 with TRBJ2-2; 8 nucleotides match TRBD2. CDR1 is SGHKS and CDR2 is YYEKEE in the germline V gene (reference sequence). CDR3 length: 16 amino acids. The J segment lost 2 bases and the V segment lost 0 bases, leaving 3 bases of the junction unmatched. The CDR3 protein is CASSLELADNTGELFF. The CDR3 bases are TGTGCCAGCAGCTTGGAACTAGCGGACAACACCGGGGAGCTGTTTTTT. The whole variable domain, remainder taken from reference TRBV5-5 and TRBJ2-2, is DAGVTQSPTHLIKTRGQQVTLRCSPISGHKSVSWYQQVLGQGPQFIFQYYEKEERGRGNFPDRFSARQFPNYSSELNVNALLLGDSALYLCASSLELADNTGELFFGEGSRLTVL.